This T cell receptor (beta chain) was obtained from a study of identical twins (dated by TCRdb to the mid-2010s). In the study overall: To test whether fetal clonotypes persist, the study used deep sequencing on TCR alpha and beta repertoires from monozygotic twins, unrelated adults of various ages, and cord blood. Replicate twin experiments were performed at different times using different library preparation protocols to rule out contamination. The full study reports these points: Excess twin sharing in beta out-of-frame sequences was weaker because fewer shared sequences lowered the signal-to-noise ratio. Because the same donors could not be followed over many years, conclusions were based on cross-sectional statistical analysis. Fewer insertions were carried by abundant cord blood beta clonotypes, a similar but weaker trend appeared in young adult naive repertoires, and no such trend appeared in memory repertoires. Out-of-frame TCR alpha sharing in monozygotic twins was systematically underestimated by recombination models, whereas sharing between unrelated individuals was in agreement with the recombination models. Invariant T cells such as MAIT and iNKT could partly confound zero-insertion analyses, though diverse VJ usage argued against this for most clonotypes. Compared with coincidental sharing between unrelated individuals, out-of-frame TCR alpha sequences shared between twins had an excess of sequences with low generation probability.

A few counts support this clonotype. The antigen it binds to is not known. No base quality information exists; no much larger clone differs at one position. All donors were healthy Caucasians. V loses 2 bases, J loses 5 bases, and the germline ends lie 15 bases apart. From a lookup of the germline V gene, CDR1 and CDR2 are LGHNA and YNFKEQ. The CDR3 runs 16 residues from the cysteine to the phenylalanine. CDR3 DNA only is kept here, 48 bases in frame from base 1. The protocol used for the library was 5' RACE. The instrument was an Illumina HiSeq 2000. Template switching introduced a universal primer binding site; the final cDNA contained a unique molecular identifier, enabling accurate counting of TCR cDNA molecules. First-strand cDNA for TCR alpha and beta chains was synthesized from specific primers in the conserved constant-segment region. To control for contamination, each cDNA library was double barcoded with a SMART-Mk sample barcode plus Illumina barcodes. TruSeq adapter sequences and Illumina sample barcodes were added in two successive PCR steps. Sequencing of the TCR alpha and beta cDNA libraries was done on the Illumina HiSeq platform using custom primers. Turning to the authors' computational methods: Raw reads were processed with MiGEC to extract unique molecular identifiers, and MiXCR was used to determine CDR3 positions. For each individual, recombination models were inferred using an EM algorithm with the repgenHMM and IGoR tools. The analysis of shared clonotypes was done with the tcR package in R, with sharing normalized by the product of cloneset sizes. To study raw recombination free of thymic and clonal selection effects, out-of-frame nonproductive sequences were analyzed. TCRdb itself trimmed the public reads at Q25 with fastp, ran MiXCR and retained productive beta chains. Rows are unified per CDR3 protein, each entry keeping the most common DNA and genes. The authors' filters were not applied to this entry. The sample profile shows approximately 1.8 million distinct CDR3 sequences; 32% of them were found once. Jointly, the top ten make up over 0.25% of the sample.

The chain uses TRBV4-2 and TRBJ2-2, with TRBD2 as a weak D call on 6 bases. This receptor was obtained from a newborn girl in good health. The sample was cord blood. The CDR3 is CASSQTLAMRTGELFF. The DNA sequence follows: TGTGCCAGCAGCCAAACACTAGCTATGAGAACCGGGGAGCTGTTTTTT.